This T cell receptor beta chain was found in a study of blood T cell repertoires in COVID-19. Overall study context: Acute-phase and convalescent COVID-19 samples originated in the United States, Italy and Spain. Nucleic acid was either cDNA or gDNA, and it came from T cells, B-cell-depleted T cells, or PBMCs.

Original handling: By means of reference gene primer amplification, nucleated cell counts were estimated. Measured with immunoSEQ multiplex PCR; TCRdb has only the in-frame clones, and not every one. Clone size and the V and J calls come from that table; the DNA yielded D and trimming. Of about 170,000 clones in the sample, about 85% are singletons; the top ten hold roughly 7.3%. Germline V CDR1 and CDR2: SGHVS, FQNEAQ. CDR3 length equals 17 residues. V was clipped by 4 bases and J by 2 bases; unmatched bases: 13. In this sample, this clone turned up once. The V gene is TRBV7-8, the J gene TRBJ1-2; 7 positions match TRBD1. Sequencing was carried out using peripheral blood. The receptor comes from an elderly woman in a cohort sampled during active or convalescent COVID-19. The CDR3 is CASSSLSGTDLNYGYTF. The CDR3, as DNA: TGTGCCAGCAGCTCGCTTTCCGGGACAGACCTCAACTATGGCTACACCTTC.